The present T cell receptor beta chain was sequenced within a study of blood T cell repertoires in COVID-19. CDR3 length equals 14 residues. Germline-derived CDR1 and CDR2 are SGHRS and YFSETQ. V was clipped by 1 base and J by 5 bases, with 12 bases between them. Measured with immunoSEQ multiplex PCR; TCRdb has only the in-frame clones, and not every one. Among roughly 300,000 clones listed, roughly 90% were seen once. This receptor was identified in a woman younger than 45 with COVID-19, enrolled during active disease. The chain joins TRBV5-1 to TRBJ2-5; D may be TRBD1 (5 bases). The sequencing sample was made of peripheral blood. This CDR3 reads CASSLRTSYETQYF. The CDR3 DNA reads TGCGCCAGCAGCTTGAGGACAAGCTATGAGACCCAGTACTTC.